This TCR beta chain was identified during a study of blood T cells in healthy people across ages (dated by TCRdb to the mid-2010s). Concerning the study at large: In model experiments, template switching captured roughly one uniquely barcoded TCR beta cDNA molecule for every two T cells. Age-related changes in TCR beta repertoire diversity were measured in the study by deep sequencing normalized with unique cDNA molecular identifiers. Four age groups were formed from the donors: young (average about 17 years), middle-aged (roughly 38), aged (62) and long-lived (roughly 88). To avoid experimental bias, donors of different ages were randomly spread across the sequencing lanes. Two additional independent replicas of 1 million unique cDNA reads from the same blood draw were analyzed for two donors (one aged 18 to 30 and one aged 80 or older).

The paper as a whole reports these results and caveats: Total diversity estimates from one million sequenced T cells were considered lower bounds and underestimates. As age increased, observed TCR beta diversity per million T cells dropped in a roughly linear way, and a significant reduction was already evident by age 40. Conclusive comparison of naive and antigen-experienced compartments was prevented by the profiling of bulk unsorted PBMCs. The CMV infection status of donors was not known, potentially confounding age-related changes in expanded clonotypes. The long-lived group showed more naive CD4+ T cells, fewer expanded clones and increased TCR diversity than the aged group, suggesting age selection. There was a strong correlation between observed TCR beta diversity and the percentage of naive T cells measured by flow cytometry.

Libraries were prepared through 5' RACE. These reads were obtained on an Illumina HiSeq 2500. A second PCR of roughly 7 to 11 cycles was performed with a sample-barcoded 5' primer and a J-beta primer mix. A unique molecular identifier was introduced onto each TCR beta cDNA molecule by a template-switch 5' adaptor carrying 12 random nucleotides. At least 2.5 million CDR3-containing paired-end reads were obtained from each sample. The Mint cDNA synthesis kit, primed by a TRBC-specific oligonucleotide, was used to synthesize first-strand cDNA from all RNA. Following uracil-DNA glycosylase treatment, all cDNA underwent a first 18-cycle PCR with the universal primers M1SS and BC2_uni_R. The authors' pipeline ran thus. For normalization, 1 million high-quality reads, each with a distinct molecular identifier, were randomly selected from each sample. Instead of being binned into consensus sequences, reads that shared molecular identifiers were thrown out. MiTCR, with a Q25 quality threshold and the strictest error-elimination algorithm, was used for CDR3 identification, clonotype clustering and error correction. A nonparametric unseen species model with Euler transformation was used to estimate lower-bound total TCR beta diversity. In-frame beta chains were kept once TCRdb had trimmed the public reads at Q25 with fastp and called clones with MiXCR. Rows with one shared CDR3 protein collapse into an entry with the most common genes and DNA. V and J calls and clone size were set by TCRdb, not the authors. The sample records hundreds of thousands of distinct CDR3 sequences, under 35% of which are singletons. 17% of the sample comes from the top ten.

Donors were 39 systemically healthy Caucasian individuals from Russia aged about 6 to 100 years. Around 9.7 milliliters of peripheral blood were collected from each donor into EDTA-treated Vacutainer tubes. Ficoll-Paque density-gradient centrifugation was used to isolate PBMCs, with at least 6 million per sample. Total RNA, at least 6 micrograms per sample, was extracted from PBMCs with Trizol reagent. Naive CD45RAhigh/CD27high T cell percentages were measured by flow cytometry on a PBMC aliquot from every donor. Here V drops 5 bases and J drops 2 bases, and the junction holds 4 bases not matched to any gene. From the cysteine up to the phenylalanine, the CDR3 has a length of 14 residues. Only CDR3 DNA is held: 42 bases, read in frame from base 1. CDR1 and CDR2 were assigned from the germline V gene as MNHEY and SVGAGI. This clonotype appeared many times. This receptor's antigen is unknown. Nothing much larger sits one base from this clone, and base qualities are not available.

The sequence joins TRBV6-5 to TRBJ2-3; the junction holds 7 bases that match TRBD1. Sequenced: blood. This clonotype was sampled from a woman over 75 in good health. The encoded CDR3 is CASSRQGHTDTQYF. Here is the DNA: TGTGCCAGCAGTCGACAGGGCCACACAGATACGCAGTATTTT.